The clone carrying this T cell receptor (beta chain) has at least ten counts. Antigen unknown. This CDR3 comprises 15 residues. In germline, CDR1 is MNHEY, CDR2 SVGAGI. The V and J ends lost 0 bases and 0 bases respectively, with 7 bases between them. TCRdb passed the 5' RACE reads through MiXCR, listing each CDR3 protein once. This sample has around 530,000 distinct CDR3 sequences, with approximately 14% found just once. All donors comprised healthy Caucasians. The sample originates from a study of identical twins. General study results and limits: Twin pairs' shared out-of-frame alpha sequences were enriched in low generation probability. Invariant populations such as MAIT and iNKT cells could partly muddle zero-insertion analyses.

The same sample was also studied in work on yellow fever vaccine responses in identical twins.

The TCR comes from a woman between 18 and 29 years old in good health. The chain couples TRBV6-5 to TRBJ2-3; D uncertain. Input material: CD4+ T cells sorted from blood. CDR3 sequence reads: CASSYSGASTDTQYF. The CDR3 DNA reads TGTGCCAGCAGTTACTCGGGTGCTAGCACAGATACGCAGTATTTT.